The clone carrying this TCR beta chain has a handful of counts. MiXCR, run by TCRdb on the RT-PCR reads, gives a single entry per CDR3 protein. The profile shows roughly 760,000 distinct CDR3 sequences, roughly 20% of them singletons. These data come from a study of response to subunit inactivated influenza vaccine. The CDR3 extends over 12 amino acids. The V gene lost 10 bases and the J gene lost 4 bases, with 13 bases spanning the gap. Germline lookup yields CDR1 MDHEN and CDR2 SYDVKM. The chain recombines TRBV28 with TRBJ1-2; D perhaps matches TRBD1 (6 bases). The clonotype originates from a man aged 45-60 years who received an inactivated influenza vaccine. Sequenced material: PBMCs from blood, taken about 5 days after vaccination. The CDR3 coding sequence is TGTGCCACTGAAAGGACAGCCTATGGCTACACCTTC. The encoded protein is CATERTAYGYTF.